Listed here is a single TCR beta chain. Its antigen target is currently unknown. No base quality information exists; no much larger clone differs at one position. The sample belongs to a study of cytomegalovirus exposure and HLA in healthy donors (dated by TCRdb to about 2017). About the full investigation: An earlier analysis of several hundred of the donors reported roughly 270 Gb of sequence data and 117 million unique TCR beta sequences from 190 million or so T cells. An early release covering roughly 640 HLA-typed donors comprised 250 to 350 gigabases of sequencing data and approximately 85 million unique TCR sequences. The genetic ancestry cluster associated with self-reported Caucasian donors included over 80% of the 398 genotyped donors. The study aimed to test whether cataloging public T cell receptors could reveal signatures of past pathogen exposure. The study used immunosequencing to profile the T cell repertoires of about 670 subjects and linked those repertoires to cytomegalovirus serostatus. In addition to the first cohort of about 650 subjects, a separate validation cohort of 120 different subjects was used. To predict cytomegalovirus infection status, the study combined high-throughput TCR immunosequencing, statistical association of individual TCRs with disease status, and machine learning. A later analysis re-analyzed previously published TCR beta repertoires from 500 to 700 donors and added high-resolution HLA genotyping to study TCR occurrence patterns. The later analysis used no new phenotypic data to find candidate immune exposures, relying instead on TCR beta sequences and their occurrence across donors. In an earlier analysis of 500 to 650 of the donors, high-throughput TCR beta sequencing was used to judge whether each TCR beta V gene segment behaved as functional or pseudogenic. Alongside the repertoire data, information on donor age, sex, ethnicity and CMV serostatus was compiled. In a later genetic analysis, genome-wide SNP genotypes for about 65% of the roughly 700 donors were used, and that subset was treated as a discovery cohort. All discovery cohort repertoires had been generated using a single sequencing platform. Class I and class II HLA loci were covered by the typing at four-digit resolution. Typing coverage differed by locus: A, B, C, DRB1 and DQB1 were typed in roughly 620-630 donors, DQA1 in roughly 510, DPA1 in over 600, and DPB1 in roughly 450. Roughly five DR-DQ haplotypes were treated as single units for association and clustering because of strong linkage in the cohort. Among around 400 genotyped donors of the cohort, an average of approximately 230,000 unique TCR beta nucleotide sequences were sequenced per donor, approximately 20% of them non-productive.

The germline V gene provides CDR1 MGHRA and CDR2 YSYEKL. The CDR3 numbers 18 residues from cysteine through phenylalanine. Just the 54-base CDR3 DNA is kept, in frame starting at base 1. V loses 0 bases of germline sequence and J loses 0 bases, and the interval between the two ends is 12 bases. The cohort consisted of 600 to 750 healthy bone marrow donors. Cohort members were all nominally healthy when sampled, although unrecorded immune exposures were likely present. The donor tested CMV seropositive and was one of the 289 seropositive cohort members. Every donor gave a peripheral blood sample, and the peripheral blood mononuclear cells from that sample were used for TCR beta sequencing. Genomic DNA was extracted from the blood cell samples with the Qiagen DNeasy Blood Extraction Kit. Library preparation was by the immunoSEQ multiplex PCR assay. For the multiplex PCR, a mixture combining 60 forward primers for TCR Vbeta segments and 13 reverse primers for TCR Jbeta segments was used. The CDR3 region of rearranged TCR beta genes was amplified from genomic DNA with a multiplex PCR assay. The amplified TCR beta libraries were sequenced on the Illumina HiSeq System as 87-base-pair reads. The original methods were these. In a later analysis, some 80 million unique TCR beta chains were counted across the 500 to 700 repertoires, and roughly 11 million of these chains were shared by at least two donors. Raw reads were error-corrected and collapsed into unique sequences by a nearest-neighbor algorithm in which closely related sequences were merged to remove PCR and sequencing errors. V, D and J gene segments were assigned by aligning CDR3 sequences to IMGT reference sequences. For a sequence to be retained, at least a six-nucleotide match to both a V gene segment and a J gene segment was required. Rearrangements were classified as productive when the CDR3 lacked stop codons and remained in frame with V and J, and all other rearrangements were classified as non-productive. CDR3 was defined according to IMGT convention as the region running from the second conserved V-encoded cysteine to the conserved J-encoded phenylalanine. In an earlier analysis of around 600 of the donors, sequences lacking an unambiguous match to a single V gene segment were excluded. An earlier analysis of several hundred of the donors called V segments functional above 56.7% productive rearrangements and segregating when the between-donor standard deviation exceeded 5%. A statistical classification framework was built to diagnose cytomegalovirus status from the catalog of TCR beta chain sequences. In a later analysis, V and J genes were assigned by comparing TCR nucleotide sequences against IMGT/GENE-DB human TR gene sequences. A later analysis assigned CDR3 sequences and most-parsimonious VDJ recombination scenarios with the TCRdist pipeline. In a later analysis, each TCR beta chain was defined by its CDR3 amino acid sequence together with its V-gene family, and reads without a unique V-gene family were excluded. To address suspected cross-contamination and a sequencing artifact, a later analysis removed approximately 600 highly shared, low-generation-probability nucleotide sequences. A later analysis calculated a clonal expansion index for each public chain from normalized within-repertoire ranks of inferred template counts. In a later analysis, generation probabilities were computed using a VDJ recombination model fitted to out-of-frame rearrangements, and the results were checked against IGoR. A later analysis scored TCR-TCR, TCR-HLA and TCR-CMV co-occurrence with hypergeometric tests, applying a repertoire-size bias correction to TCR pairs. In a later analysis, false discovery rates were estimated by permuting HLA or CMV assignments 20 times. In a later analysis, co-occurring TCRs were grouped using DBSCAN, and TCRdist sequence similarity was added for clustering within HLA-allele-positive subsets. For co-occurrence clustering, repertoires with fewer than 30,000 or more than 120,000 public chains were excluded, along with five repertoires with anomalous nucleotide sharing. Imported from immuneACCESS, the table was reduced by TCRdb to in-frame sequences with V and J called. These copies leave out some clones; in studies compared against another copy, an unresolved V gene accounts for under half, and the cause of the remainder is not known. The DNA was the basis for D and trimming; V, J and clone size are from that table. This sample gives more than 85,000 clones in total; approximately 80% of them show up just once. The top ten clones comprise 5% to 7.5% of the sample.

What the authors observed across the whole study: A later analysis found that TCR association rates varied across HLA loci, with DRB1 alleles showing the most associated TCRs and HLA-C alleles the fewest. According to a later analysis, parvovirus B19, influenza, CMV and Epstein-Barr virus appeared linked to several top co-occurrence clusters. A further reported finding was that TCR beta sequences accurately predicted the HLA-A and HLA-B alleles for most subjects in the first cohort. A cluster of highly shared sequence variants was judged likely to be a technical artifact of the sequencing pipeline. Strong co-occurrence of HLA alleles, especially DR and DQ, made assigning TCR associations to individual alleles difficult. Linkage disequilibrium might explain the correlated functional status among segregating V segments, but an unknown experimental factor could not be ruled out. Cytomegalovirus status was reported to be diagnosed by the classifier with high specificity and sensitivity in both the original and validation cohorts. The presence/absence analyses assumed that sequencing depth was roughly uniform across donors, and that assumption may not be true. The only immune exposure information available for the cohort was CMV serostatus. An association between a missense DCLRE1C variant and V-gene and J-gene trimming of TCR beta chains was found in a later genetic analysis and replicated in an independent cohort. A few of the identified cytomegalovirus-associated TCR beta chains were confirmed in vitro to be specific for cytomegalovirus antigens. Only TCR beta chains were sequenced in this cohort, and the absence of alpha or paired-chain data limited detectable features. Because HLA typing was unavailable for some donors at each locus, only the typed subset was used in association tests. In the study, approximately 160 TCR beta chains were listed as associated with cytomegalovirus. Compared with equally common non-associated chains, HLA-associated TCR beta chains in a later analysis were more clonally expanded and had lower generation probabilities. Because the 87-base-pair reads could not distinguish some IMGT-functional V segments, including TRBV6-2 and TRBV6-3, those segments were excluded. In an earlier analysis of around 500 of the donors, most TCR beta V segments appeared in productive rearrangements about 87% or about 30% of the time, broadly matching IMGT annotations. The authors suggested that the approach could potentially be extended to other disease states and immunological phenotypes. Compared with the roughly 710-donor mean, donors in an Asian-associated ancestry cluster had fewer N-insertions in productive TCRs, according to a later genetic analysis. In a later analysis, most CMV-associated TCR beta chains were found to appear HLA-restricted, with HLA associations seemingly driven largely by CMV exposure. Specific HLA alleles were associated with 16,951 TCR beta sequences at a false discovery rate of 0.05 in a later analysis. Across donors, most TCR sequences were observed very rarely, whereas some public TCRs were present in many individuals. Around 16 rarely observed V segments, including chromosome 9 orphons, were excluded from the earlier analysis of several hundred of the donors because counts were too low.

The sequence joins TRBV4-1 to TRBJ2-6, with the D gene uncertain. The clonotype originates from a young man in good health and CMV-seropositive. The material sequenced was PBMCs. Read as DNA, the sequence is TGCGCCAGCAGCCAAGATCCAGGCCCTTCCTCTGGGGCCAACGTCCTGACTTTC. Translated, it gives CASSQDPGPSSGANVLTF.